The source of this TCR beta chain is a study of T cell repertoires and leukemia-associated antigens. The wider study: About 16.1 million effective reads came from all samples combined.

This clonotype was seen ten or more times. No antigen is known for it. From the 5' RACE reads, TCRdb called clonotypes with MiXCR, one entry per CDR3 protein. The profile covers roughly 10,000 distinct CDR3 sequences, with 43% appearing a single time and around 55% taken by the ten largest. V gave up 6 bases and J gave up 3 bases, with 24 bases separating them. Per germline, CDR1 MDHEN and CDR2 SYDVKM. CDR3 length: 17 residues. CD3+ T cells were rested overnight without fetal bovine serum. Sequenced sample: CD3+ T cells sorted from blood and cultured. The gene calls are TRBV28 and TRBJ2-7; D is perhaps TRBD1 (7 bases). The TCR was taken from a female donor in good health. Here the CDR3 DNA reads TGTGCCAGCAGCCCTCCCGAGGAGGGGGCTTTTTTCTACGAGCAGTACTTC. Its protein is CASSPPEEGAFFYEQYF.